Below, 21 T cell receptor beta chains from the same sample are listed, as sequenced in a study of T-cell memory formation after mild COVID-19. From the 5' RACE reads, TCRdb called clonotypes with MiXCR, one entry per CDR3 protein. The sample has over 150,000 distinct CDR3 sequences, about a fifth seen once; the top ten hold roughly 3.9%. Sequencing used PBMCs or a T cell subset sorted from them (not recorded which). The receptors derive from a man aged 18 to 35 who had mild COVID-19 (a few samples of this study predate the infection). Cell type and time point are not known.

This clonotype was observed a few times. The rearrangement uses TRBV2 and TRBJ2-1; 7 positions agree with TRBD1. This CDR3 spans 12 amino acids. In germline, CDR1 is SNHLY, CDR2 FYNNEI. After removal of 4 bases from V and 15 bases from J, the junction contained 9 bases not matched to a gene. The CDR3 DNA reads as TGTGCCAGCAGTGCTGGGACAGTAAGGTCGTTCTTC. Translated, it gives CASSAGTVRSFF.

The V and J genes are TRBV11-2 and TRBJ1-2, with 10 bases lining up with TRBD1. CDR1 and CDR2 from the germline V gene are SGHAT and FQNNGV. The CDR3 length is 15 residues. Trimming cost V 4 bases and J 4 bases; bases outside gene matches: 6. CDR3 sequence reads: CASSSSGTGAYGYTF. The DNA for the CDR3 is TGTGCCAGCAGCTCATCCGGGACAGGGGCCTATGGCTACACCTTC. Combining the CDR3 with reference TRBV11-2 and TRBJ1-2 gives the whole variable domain EAGVAQSPRYKIIEKRQSVAFWCNPISGHATLYWYQQILGQGPKLLIQFQNNGVVDDSQLPKDRFSAERLKGVDSTLKIQPAKLEDSAVYLCASSSSGTGAYGYTFGSGTRLTVV.

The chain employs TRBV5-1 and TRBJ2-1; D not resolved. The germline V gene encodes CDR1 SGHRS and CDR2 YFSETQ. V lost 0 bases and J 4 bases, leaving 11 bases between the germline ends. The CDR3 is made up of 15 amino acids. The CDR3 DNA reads TGCGCCAGCAGCTTGGTCGGACCTCCTTACAATGAGCAGTTCTTC. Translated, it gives CASSLVGPPYNEQFF. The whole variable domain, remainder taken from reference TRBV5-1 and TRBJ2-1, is KAGVTQTPRYLIKTRGQQVTLSCSPISGHRSVSWYQQTPGQGLQFLFEYFSETQRNKGNFPGRFSGRQFSNSRSEMNVSTLELGDSALYLCASSLVGPPYNEQFFGPGTRLTVL.

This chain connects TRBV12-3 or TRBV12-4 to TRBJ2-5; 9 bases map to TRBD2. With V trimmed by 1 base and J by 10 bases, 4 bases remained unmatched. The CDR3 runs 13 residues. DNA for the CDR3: TGTGCCAGCAGTTTAGTTCTAGCGGGGAGCCAGTACTTC. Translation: CASSLVLAGSQYF.

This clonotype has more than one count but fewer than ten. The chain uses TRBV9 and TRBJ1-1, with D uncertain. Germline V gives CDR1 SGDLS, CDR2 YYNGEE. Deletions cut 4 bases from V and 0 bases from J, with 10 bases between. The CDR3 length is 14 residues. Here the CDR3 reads CASSPLGMNTEAFF. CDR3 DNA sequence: TGTGCCAGCAGCCCTCTAGGAATGAACACTGAAGCTTTCTTT.

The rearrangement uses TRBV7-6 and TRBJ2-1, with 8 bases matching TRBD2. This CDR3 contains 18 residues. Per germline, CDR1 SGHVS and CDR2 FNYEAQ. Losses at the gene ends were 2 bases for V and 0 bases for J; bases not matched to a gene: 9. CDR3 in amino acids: CASSLWRGVQSSYNEQFF. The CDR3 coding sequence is TGTGCCAGCAGCTTATGGCGGGGGGTGCAAAGCTCCTACAATGAGCAGTTCTTC.

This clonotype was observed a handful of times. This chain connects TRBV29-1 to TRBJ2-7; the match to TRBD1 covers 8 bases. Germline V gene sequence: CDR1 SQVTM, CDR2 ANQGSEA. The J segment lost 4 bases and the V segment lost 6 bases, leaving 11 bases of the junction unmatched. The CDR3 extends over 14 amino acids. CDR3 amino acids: CSVSGGQLLYEQYF. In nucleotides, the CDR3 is TGCAGCGTCTCAGGGGGCCAGCTATTATACGAGCAGTACTTC.

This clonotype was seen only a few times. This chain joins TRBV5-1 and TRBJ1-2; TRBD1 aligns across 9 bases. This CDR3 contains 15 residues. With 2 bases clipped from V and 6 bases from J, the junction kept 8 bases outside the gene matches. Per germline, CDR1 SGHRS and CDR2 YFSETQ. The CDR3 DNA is TGCGCCAGCAGCTTCTTACCGGGACAGGGCAATGGCTACACCTTC. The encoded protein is CASSFLPGQGNGYTF.

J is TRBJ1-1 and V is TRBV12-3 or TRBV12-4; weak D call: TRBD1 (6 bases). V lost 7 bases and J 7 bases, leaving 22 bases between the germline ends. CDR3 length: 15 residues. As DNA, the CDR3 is TGTGCCAGCACCTGGGCGGTCTCAGGGGACGGTGAAGCTTTCTTT. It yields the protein CASTWAVSGDGEAFF.

CDR3 region: CSALTIGSGETQYF. For the CDR3, the DNA is TGCAGTGCCCTGACAATAGGCTCGGGGGAGACCCAGTACTTC. V gene TRBV20-1 combines with J gene TRBJ2-5; tentatively, D is TRBD2 (5 bases). Trimming took 6 bases from V and 5 from J, leaving 19 bases between them. The germline V gene encodes CDR1 DFQATT and CDR2 SNEGSKA (reference sequence). The CDR3 sequence is 14 residues long.

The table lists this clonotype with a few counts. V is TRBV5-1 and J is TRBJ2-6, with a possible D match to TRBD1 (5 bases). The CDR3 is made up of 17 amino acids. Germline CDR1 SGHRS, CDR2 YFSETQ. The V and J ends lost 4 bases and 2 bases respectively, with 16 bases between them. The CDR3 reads CASSRSRVLTGANVLTF. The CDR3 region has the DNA TGCGCCAGCAGCCGATCCAGGGTCCTGACTGGGGCCAACGTCCTGACTTTC.

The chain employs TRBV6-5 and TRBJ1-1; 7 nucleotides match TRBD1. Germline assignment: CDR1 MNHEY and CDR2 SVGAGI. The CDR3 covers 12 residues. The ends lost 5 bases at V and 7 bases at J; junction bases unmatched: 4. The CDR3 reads CASSRRQGEAFF. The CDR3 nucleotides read TGTGCCAGCAGTCGGAGACAGGGTGAAGCTTTCTTT.

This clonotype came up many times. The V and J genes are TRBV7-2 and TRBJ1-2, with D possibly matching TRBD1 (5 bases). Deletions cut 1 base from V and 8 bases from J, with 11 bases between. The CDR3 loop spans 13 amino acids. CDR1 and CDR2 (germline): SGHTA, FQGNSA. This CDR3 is CASSLGQGGGYTF. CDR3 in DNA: TGTGCCAGCAGCTTAGGGCAGGGCGGAGGCTACACCTTC. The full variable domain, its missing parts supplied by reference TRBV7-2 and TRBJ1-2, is GAGVSQSPSNKVTEKGKDVELRCDPISGHTALYWYRQSLGQGLEFLIYFQGNSAPDKSGLPSDRFSAERTGGSVSTLTIQRTQQEDSAVYLCASSLGQGGGYTFGSGTRLTVV.

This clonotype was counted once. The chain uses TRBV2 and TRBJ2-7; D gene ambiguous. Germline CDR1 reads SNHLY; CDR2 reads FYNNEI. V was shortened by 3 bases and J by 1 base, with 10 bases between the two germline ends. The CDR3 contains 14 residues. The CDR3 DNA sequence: TGTGCCAGCAGTGATCAACAGATTTCCTACGAGCAGTACTTC. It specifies CASSDQQISYEQYF.

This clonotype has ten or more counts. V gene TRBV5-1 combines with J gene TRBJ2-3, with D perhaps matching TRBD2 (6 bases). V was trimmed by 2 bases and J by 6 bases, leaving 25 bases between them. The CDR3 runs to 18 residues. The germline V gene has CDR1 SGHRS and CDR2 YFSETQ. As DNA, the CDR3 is TGCGCCAGCAGCTTTCGAGGAGGCGGGACGGGGCGTGAGGATACGCAGTATTTT. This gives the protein CASSFRGGGTGREDTQYF.

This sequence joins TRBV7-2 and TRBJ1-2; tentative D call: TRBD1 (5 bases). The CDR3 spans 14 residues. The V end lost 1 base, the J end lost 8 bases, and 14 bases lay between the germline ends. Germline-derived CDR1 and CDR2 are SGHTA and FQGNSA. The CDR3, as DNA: TGTGCCAGCAGCTTAGATGGGACCGCCGTCGGCTACACCTTC. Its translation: CASSLDGTAVGYTF.

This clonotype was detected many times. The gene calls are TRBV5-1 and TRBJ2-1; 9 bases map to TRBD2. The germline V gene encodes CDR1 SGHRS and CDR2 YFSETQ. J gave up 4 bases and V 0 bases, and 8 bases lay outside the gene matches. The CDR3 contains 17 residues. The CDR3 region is CASSLAGLAGAYNEQFF. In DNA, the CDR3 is TGCGCCAGCAGCTTGGCCGGTTTAGCGGGAGCGTACAATGAGCAGTTCTTC.

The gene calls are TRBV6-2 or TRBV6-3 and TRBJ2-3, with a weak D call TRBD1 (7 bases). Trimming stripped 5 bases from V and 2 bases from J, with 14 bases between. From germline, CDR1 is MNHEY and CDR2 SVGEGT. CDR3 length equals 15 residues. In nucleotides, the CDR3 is TGTGCCAGCAGTGGGCGGGGACAGCCCACAGATACGCAGTATTTT. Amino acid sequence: CASSGRGQPTDTQYF.

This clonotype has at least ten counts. The CDR3 nucleotides are TGCGCCAGCAGCGCCTCCTACGAGCAGTACTTC. Translating gives CASSASYEQYF. This sequence joins TRBV5-1 and TRBJ2-7; D uncertain. Germline loops: CDR1 SGHRS, CDR2 YFSETQ. CDR3 length: 11 residues. Trimming took off 4 bases at V and 0 bases at J, with 2 bases between the two ends.

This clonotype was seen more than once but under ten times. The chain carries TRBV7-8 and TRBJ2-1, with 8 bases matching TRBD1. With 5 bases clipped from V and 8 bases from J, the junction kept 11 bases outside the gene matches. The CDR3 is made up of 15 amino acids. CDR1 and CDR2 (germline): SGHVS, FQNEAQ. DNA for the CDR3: TGTGCCAGCAGCCTACGACAGGGGCGAGTCTATGAGCAGTTCTTC. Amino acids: CASSLRQGRVYEQFF.

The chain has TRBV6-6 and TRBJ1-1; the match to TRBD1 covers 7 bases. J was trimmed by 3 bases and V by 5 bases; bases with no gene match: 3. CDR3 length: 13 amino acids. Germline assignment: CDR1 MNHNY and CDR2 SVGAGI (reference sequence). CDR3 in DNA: TGTGCCAGCAGTGACGACAGGGACACTGAAGCTTTCTTT. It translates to CASSDDRDTEAFF.